This TCR beta chain appears in the sequencing data of a study of cytomegalovirus exposure and HLA in healthy donors. In regard to this clone: Antigen unknown.

Findings of the study overall: Cytomegalovirus association was listed for around 170 TCR beta chains. A later analysis found TCR association rates differed by HLA locus, highest for DRB1 and lowest for HLA-C.

V was trimmed by 3 bases and J by 8 bases, leaving 11 bases between them. CDR1 and CDR2 (germline): SEHNR, FQNEAQ (reference sequence). This CDR3 comprises 13 residues. Both 60 Vbeta primers and 13 Jbeta primers went into the PCR. Clones were sequenced by immunoSEQ multiplex PCR, and TCRdb holds only the in-frame ones, with some missing. The repertoire holds around 160,000 clones, with around four fifths as singletons. The J gene is TRBJ1-5, the V gene TRBV7-9; weak D call: TRBD1 (5 bases). This clonotype was obtained from a man aged 18 to 30 in good health and CMV-seropositive. Sequenced input: PBMCs. The CDR3 region has the DNA TGTGCCAGCAGCTTCCTAACGACAGAGCCCCAGCATTTT. Protein: CASSFLTTEPQHF. The variable domain in full, with the rest retrieved from reference TRBV7-9 and TRBJ1-5, is DTGVSQNPRHKITKRGQNVTFRCDPISEHNRLYWYRQTLGQGPEFLTYFQNEAQLEKSRLLSDRFSAERPKGSFSTLEIQRTEQGDSAMYLCASSFLTTEPQHFGDGTRLSIL.